This T cell receptor beta chain was identified in a study of cytomegalovirus exposure and HLA in healthy donors. There were likely unrecorded immune exposures, though donors were nominally healthy when sampled. PCR was performed using 60 Vbeta and 13 Jbeta primers. Repertoires were generated with immunoSEQ multiplex PCR, while TCRdb's copy carries only in-frame clones and drops some. The data contain around 150,000 clones, about 80% of them singletons. This clone was seen a few times. The CDR3 length is 14 residues. Germline V gene sequence: CDR1 SGHTA, CDR2 FQGNSA. The ends were cut back, 0 bases at V and 2 bases at J, with 7 bases in the middle.

The chain carries TRBV7-2 and TRBJ1-2, with D perhaps TRBD1 (6 bases). The sequenced sample was PBMCs. This receptor was taken from a man younger than 40 in good health and CMV-seropositive. This CDR3 is CASSLAQGNYGYTF. CDR3 bases: TGTGCCAGCAGCTTAGCGCAGGGGAACTATGGCTACACCTTC.